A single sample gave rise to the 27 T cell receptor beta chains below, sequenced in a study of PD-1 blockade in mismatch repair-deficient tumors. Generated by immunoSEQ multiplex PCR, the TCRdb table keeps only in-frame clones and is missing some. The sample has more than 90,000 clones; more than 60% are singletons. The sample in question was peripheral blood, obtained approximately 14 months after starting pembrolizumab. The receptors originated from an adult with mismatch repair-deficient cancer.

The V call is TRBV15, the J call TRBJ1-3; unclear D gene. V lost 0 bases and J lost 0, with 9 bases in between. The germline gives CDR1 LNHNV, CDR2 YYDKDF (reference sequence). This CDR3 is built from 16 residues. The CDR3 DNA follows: TGTGCCACCAGCAGAGATACGCTCAGCTCTGGAAACACCATATATTTT. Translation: CATSRDTLSSGNTIYF.

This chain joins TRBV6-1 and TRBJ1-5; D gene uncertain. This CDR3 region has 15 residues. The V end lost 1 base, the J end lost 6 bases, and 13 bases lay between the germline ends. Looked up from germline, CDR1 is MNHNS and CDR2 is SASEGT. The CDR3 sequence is CASSEGVDGVQPQHF. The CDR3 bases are TGTGCCAGCAGTGAAGGGGTCGATGGGGTTCAGCCCCAGCATTTT.

This CDR3 reads CASSLLSSSEAFF. The DNA for the CDR3 is TGTGCCAGCAGCTTACTGTCTAGTTCTGAAGCTTTCTTT. The chain recombines TRBV7-9 with TRBJ1-1; unclear D gene. V dropped 2 bases and J dropped 6 bases, with 10 bases sitting between them. The CDR3 loop spans 13 amino acids. The germline gives CDR1 SEHNR, CDR2 FQNEAQ (reference sequence).

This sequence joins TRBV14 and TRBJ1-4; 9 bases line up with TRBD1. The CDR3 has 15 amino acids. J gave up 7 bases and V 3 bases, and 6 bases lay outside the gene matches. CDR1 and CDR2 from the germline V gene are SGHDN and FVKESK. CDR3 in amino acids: CASSQEQGAGEKLFF. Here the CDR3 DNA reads TGTGCCAGCAGCCAGGAACAGGGGGCAGGTGAAAAACTGTTTTTT.

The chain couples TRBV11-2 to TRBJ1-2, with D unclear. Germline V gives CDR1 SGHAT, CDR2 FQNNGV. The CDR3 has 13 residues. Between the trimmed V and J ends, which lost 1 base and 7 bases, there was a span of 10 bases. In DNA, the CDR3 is TGTGCCAGCAGCTTAGGAGGTGAGATTGGCTACACCTTC. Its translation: CASSLGGEIGYTF.

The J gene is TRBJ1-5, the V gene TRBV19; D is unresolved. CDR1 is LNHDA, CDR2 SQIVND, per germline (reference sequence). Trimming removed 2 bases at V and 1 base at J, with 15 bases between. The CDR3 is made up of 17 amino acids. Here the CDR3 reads CASSIRPSTGSNQPQHF. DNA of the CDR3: TGTGCCAGTAGTATAAGGCCCTCTACCGGAAGCAATCAGCCCCAGCATTTT.

CDR3 in amino acids: CASSSGLAGTDTQYF. Written as DNA, the CDR3 is TGCGCCAGCAGCTCGGGACTAGCGGGCACAGATACGCAGTATTTT. V gene TRBV5-1 combines with J gene TRBJ2-3, with 11 bases lining up with TRBD2. The J segment lost 1 base and the V segment lost 3 bases, leaving 1 base of the junction unmatched. This CDR3 comprises 15 residues. Germline values: CDR1 SGHRS, CDR2 YFSETQ.

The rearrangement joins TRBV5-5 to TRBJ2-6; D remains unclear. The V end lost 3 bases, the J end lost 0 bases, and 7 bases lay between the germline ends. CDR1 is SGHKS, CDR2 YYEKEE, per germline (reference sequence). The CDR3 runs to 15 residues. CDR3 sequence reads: CASSSRISGANVLTF. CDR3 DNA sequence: TGTGCCAGCAGCTCAAGGATCTCTGGGGCCAACGTCCTGACTTTC.

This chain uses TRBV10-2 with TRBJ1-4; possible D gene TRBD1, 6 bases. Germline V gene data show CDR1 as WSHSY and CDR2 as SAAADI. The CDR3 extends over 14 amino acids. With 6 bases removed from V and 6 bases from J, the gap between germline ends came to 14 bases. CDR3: CASRGGGYDEKLFF. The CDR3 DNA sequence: TGCGCCAGCAGAGGAGGGGGATACGATGAAAAACTGTTTTTT.

The CDR3 DNA reads as TGTGCCACCAGCAGAGATGGGCAGGGTAGATCCTACGAGCAGTACTTC. This sequence encodes CATSRDGQGRSYEQYF. This rearrangement joins TRBV15 to TRBJ2-7, with D perhaps matching TRBD1 (5 bases). CDR1 is LNHNV, CDR2 YYDKDF, per germline (reference sequence). The CDR3 is made up of 16 amino acids. Trimming took off 0 bases at V and 1 base at J, with 13 bases between the two ends.

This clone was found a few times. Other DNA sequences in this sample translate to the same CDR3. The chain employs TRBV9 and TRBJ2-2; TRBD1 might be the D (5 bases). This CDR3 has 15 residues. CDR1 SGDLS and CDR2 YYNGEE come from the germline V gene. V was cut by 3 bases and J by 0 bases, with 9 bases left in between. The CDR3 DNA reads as TGTGCCAGCAGCGGGACACTCGCGAACACCGGGGAGCTGTTTTTT. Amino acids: CASSGTLANTGELFF.

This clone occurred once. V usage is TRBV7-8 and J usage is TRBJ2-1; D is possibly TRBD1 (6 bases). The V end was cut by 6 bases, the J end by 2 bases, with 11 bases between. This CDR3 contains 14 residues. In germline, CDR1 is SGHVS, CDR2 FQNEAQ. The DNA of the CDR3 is TGTGCCAGCAGGCCAGGGGTCACCTACAATGAGCAGTTCTTC. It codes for CASRPGVTYNEQFF.

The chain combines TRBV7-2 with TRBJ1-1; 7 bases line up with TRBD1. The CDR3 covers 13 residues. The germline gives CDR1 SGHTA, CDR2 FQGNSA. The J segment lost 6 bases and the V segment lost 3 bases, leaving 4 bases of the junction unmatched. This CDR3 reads CASSFQGVAEAFF. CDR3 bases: TGTGCCAGCAGCTTCCAGGGGGTGGCTGAAGCTTTCTTT.

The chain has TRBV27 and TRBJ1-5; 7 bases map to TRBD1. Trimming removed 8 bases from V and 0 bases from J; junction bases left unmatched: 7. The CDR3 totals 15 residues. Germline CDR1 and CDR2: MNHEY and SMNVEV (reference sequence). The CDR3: CASSRQGDSNQPQHF. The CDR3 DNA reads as TGTGCCAGCTCTCGACAGGGTGATAGCAATCAGCCCCAGCATTTT.

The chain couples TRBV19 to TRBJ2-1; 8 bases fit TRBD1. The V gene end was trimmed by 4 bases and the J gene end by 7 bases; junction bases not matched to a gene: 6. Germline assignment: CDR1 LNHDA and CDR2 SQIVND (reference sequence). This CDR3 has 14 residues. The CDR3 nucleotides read TGTGCCAGTAGTAACCAGGGGGCAAGGAATGAGCAGTTCTTC. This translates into CASSNQGARNEQFF.

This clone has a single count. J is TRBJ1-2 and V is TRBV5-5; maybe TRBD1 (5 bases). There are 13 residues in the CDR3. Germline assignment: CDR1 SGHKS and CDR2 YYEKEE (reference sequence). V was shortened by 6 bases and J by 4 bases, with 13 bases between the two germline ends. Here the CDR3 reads CASTPGRGYGYTF. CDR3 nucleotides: TGTGCCAGCACTCCCGGGAGGGGCTATGGCTACACCTTC.

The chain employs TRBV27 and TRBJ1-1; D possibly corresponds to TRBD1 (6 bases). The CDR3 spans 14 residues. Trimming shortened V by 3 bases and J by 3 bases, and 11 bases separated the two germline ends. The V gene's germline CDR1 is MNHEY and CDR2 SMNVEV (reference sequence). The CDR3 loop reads CASSFRGRYTEAFF. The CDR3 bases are TGTGCCAGCAGTTTTCGGGGGCGGTACACTGAAGCTTTCTTT.

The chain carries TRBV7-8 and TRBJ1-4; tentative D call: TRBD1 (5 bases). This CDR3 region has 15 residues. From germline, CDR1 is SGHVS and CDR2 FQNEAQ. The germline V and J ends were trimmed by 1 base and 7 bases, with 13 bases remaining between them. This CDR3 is CASSLVGRQGEKLFF. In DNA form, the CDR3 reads TGTGCCAGCAGCTTAGTAGGCAGGCAGGGTGAAAAACTGTTTTTT.

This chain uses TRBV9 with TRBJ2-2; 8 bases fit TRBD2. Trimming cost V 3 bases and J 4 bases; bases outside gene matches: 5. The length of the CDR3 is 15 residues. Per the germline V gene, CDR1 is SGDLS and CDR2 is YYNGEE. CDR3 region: CASSGQSGSTGELFF. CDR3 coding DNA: TGTGCCAGCAGCGGCCAGAGCGGGAGCACCGGGGAGCTGTTTTTT.

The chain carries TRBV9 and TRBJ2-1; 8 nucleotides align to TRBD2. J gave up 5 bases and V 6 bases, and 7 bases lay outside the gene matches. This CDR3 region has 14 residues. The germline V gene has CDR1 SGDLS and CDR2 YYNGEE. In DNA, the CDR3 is TGTGCCAGCAACCCCGGGACTAGGGACAATGAGCAGTTCTTC. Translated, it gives CASNPGTRDNEQFF.

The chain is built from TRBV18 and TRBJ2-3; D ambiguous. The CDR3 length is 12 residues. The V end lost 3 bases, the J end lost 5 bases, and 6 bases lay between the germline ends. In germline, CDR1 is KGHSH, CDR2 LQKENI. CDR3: CASSPILDTQYF. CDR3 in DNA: TGTGCCAGCTCACCGATATTAGATACGCAGTATTTT.

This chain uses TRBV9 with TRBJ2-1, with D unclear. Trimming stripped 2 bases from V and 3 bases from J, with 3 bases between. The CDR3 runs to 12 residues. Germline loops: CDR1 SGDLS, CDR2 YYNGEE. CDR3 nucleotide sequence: TGTGCCAGCAGCGTTAACTACAATGAGCAGTTCTTC. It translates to CASSVNYNEQFF.

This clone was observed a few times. In DNA form, the CDR3 reads TGTGCCAGCAGCTTCGAGGGATGGACTGAAGCTTTCTTT. Amino acid sequence: CASSFEGWTEAFF. V and J are TRBV5-4 and TRBJ1-1; no clear D. This CDR3 spans 13 amino acids. The V and J ends lost 2 bases and 5 bases respectively, with 10 bases between them. Germline V gene data show CDR1 as SGHNT and CDR2 as YYREEE (reference sequence).

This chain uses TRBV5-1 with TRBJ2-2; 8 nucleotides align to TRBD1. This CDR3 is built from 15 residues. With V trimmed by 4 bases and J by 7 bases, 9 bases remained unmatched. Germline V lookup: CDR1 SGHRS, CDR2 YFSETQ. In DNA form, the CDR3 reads TGCGCCAGCAGCCCCATTGGACAGGGAGGCGGGGAGCTGTTTTTT. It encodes CASSPIGQGGGELFF. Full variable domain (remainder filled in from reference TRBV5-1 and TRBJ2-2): KAGVTQTPRYLIKTRGQQVTLSCSPISGHRSVSWYQQTPGQGLQFLFEYFSETQRNKGNFPGRFSGRQFSNSRSEMNVSTLELGDSALYLCASSPIGQGGGELFFGEGSRLTVL.

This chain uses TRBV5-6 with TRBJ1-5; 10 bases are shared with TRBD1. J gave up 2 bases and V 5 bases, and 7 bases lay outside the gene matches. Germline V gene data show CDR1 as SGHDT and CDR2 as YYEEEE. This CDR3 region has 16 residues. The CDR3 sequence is CASSDRGRPGNQPQHF. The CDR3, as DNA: TGTGCCAGCAGTGACAGGGGGCGCCCCGGCAATCAGCCCCAGCATTTT.

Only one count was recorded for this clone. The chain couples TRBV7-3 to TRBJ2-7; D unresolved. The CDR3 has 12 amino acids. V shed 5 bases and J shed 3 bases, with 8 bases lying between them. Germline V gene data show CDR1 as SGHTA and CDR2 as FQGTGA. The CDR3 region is CASSPDGYEQYF. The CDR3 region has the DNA TGTGCCAGCAGCCCAGACGGCTACGAGCAGTACTTC.

The DNA for the CDR3 is TGTGCCAGTAACCCTTCAAGATCCAATGAAAAACTGTTTTTT. Residues: CASNPSRSNEKLFF. The rearrangement links TRBV19 to TRBJ1-4; D uncertain. Germline V gene lookup returns CDR1 LNHDA and CDR2 SQIVND (reference sequence). The CDR3 totals 14 residues. Trimming took 7 bases from V and 5 from J, leaving 14 bases between them.